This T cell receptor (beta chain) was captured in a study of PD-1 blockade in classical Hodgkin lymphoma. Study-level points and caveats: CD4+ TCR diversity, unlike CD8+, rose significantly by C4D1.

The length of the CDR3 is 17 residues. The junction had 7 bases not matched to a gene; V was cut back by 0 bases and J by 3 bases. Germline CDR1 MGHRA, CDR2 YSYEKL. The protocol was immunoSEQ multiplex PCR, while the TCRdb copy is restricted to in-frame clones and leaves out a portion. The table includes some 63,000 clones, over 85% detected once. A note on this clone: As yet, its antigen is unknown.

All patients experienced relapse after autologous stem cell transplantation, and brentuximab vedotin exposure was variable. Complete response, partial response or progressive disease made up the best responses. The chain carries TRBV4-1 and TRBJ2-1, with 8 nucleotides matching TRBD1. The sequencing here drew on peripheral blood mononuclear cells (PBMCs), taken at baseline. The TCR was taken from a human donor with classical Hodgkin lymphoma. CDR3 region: CASSQEQGTGIYNEQFF. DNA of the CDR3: TGCGCCAGCAGCCAAGAGCAGGGGACAGGAATCTACAATGAGCAGTTCTTC.